The 6 T cell receptor beta chains presented below share a single source sample, sequenced in a study of post-analysis software for immune sequencing data. General study points: TRBV segments more frequent in patients than in controls numbered five and included TRBV5-6, TRBV5-1 and TRBV20-1.

No antigens are known for them. TCR beta cDNA libraries included unique molecular identifiers. Each CDR3 protein gets one entry after TCRdb re-called the PCR reads with MiXCR. The sample contains approximately 630,000 distinct CDR3 sequences, approximately 60% of which appear only once. The sequenced sample consisted of blood. These TCRs come from a girl aged 2 to 9 with multiple sclerosis.

This clonotype has more than one count but fewer than ten. The chain combines TRBV20-1 with TRBJ1-2; tentatively, D is TRBD1 (6 bases). The germline V gene has CDR1 DFQATT and CDR2 SNEGSKA (reference sequence). Trimming pared 6 bases from V and 1 base from J, leaving 12 bases between. The CDR3 spans 13 residues. Here the CDR3 reads CSAKDSRNYGYTF. The CDR3 DNA is TGCAGTGCCAAGGACAGTCGTAACTATGGCTACACCTTC.

DNA for the CDR3: TGTGCCAGCGCGGAGAGGCAGGAAGCTTTCTTT. This codes for CASAERQEAFF. This sequence joins TRBV12-3 or TRBV12-4 and TRBJ1-1; D unresolved. The CDR3 spans 11 residues. The ends were cut back, 8 bases at V and 8 bases at J, with 12 bases in the middle.

This clonotype was picked up one time. This chain joins TRBV10-2 and TRBJ2-7; D might be TRBD2 (6 bases). Germline V gene sequence: CDR1 WSHSY, CDR2 SAAADI. The length of the CDR3 is 17 residues. V was cut by 4 bases and J by 2 bases, with 21 bases left in between. CDR3 loop: CASSATAASAFAYEQYF. The CDR3 nucleotides read TGCGCCAGCAGTGCGACTGCTGCTAGCGCGTTTGCCTACGAGCAGTACTTC.

This clonotype was recorded only once. This chain connects TRBV14 to TRBJ1-2; tentatively, D is TRBD1 (5 bases). Trimming pared 3 bases from V and 3 bases from J, leaving 17 bases between. In germline, CDR1 is SGHDN, CDR2 FVKESK. The CDR3 totals 16 residues. CDR3 nucleotides: TGTGCCAGCAGCCATGAACCCTGGGGCTGGGACTATGGCTACACCTTC. Encoded protein: CASSHEPWGWDYGYTF.

As DNA, the CDR3 is TGTGCCAGCAGCCAAGAGGGGGACCAGAAGACCCAGTACTTC. Translation gives CASSQEGDQKTQYF. The chain carries TRBV4-2 and TRBJ2-5; D possibly matches TRBD1 or TRBD2 (5 bases each). Looked up from germline, CDR1 is LGHNA and CDR2 is YNFKEQ. V was clipped by 0 bases and J by 6 bases, with 11 bases between them. The CDR3 spans 14 residues.

This chain links TRBV7-2 with TRBJ2-5; D is uncertain. The V end was cut by 5 bases, the J end by 5 bases, with 15 bases between. The CDR3 extends over 14 amino acids. Germline V gives CDR1 SGHTA, CDR2 FQGNSA. The CDR3 region is CASSPRPLGETQYF. In DNA, the CDR3 is TGTGCCAGCAGCCCCCGTCCCCTAGGGGAGACCCAGTACTTC.